Sequencing of this TCR beta chain was carried out in a study of T cells expressing NK-cell markers. Study as a whole: Sorted CD3+CD56+NKG2C+, CD3+CD56+NKG2C- and CD3+CD56-NKG2C+ T cells supplied TCR beta repertoires.

Study findings and constraints: There were four donors in whom these clonotypes also led the CD3+CD56-NKG2C+ fraction.

On this clonotype: Antigen: not known.

CDR3 length: 15 residues. Germline assignment: CDR1 MNHEY and CDR2 SMNVEV (reference sequence). TCR beta cDNA was made by 5'RACE template switching with UMIs. TCRdb reanalyzed the 5' RACE reads, giving one entry per CDR3 protein sequence and no DNA. The sample data list some 440,000 distinct CDR3 sequences. This TCR derives from a woman aged 45-60 years in good health. The V and J genes are TRBV27 and TRBJ2-1; TCRdb reports TRBD1, a call that lacks DNA to check it against. Sequencing was done on a sample of blood T cells: a sorted CD56 or NKG2C T cell subset, CD4+ or CD8+ T cells, or bulk PBMC T cells (not recorded which). CDR3 region: CASGFRDSGFDEQFF.